These 2 T cell receptor beta chains share one sample of origin, sequenced in a study of blood T cell repertoires in COVID-19. The assay was immunoSEQ multiplex PCR, and TCRdb's table has in-frame clones only and misses some. The sample lists approximately 670,000 clones; about 87% were seen once. Sequenced material: peripheral blood. Receptors originate from a woman under 30 with acute or convalescent COVID-19.

This chain uses TRBV2 with TRBJ1-2; 10 nucleotides align to TRBD1. This CDR3 has 17 residues. Germline V CDR1 and CDR2: SNHLY, FYNNEI. Germline trimming cut 11 bases from V and 7 bases from J; bases unmatched to any gene: 22. In DNA, the CDR3 is TGTGCCGACGTCCTTGACAGGGGGCGCAGGATAGTTGGTGGCTACACCTTC. Protein sequence: CADVLDRGRRIVGGYTF.

This chain connects TRBV13 to TRBJ1-1; 7 bases match TRBD1. V shed 4 bases and J 4 bases; nucleotides not matched to a gene: 12. The CDR3 loop spans 16 amino acids. Germline V CDR1 and CDR2: PRHDT, FYEKMQ (reference sequence). CDR3: CASSSLGGKRGTEAFF. In DNA, the CDR3 is TGTGCCAGCAGCTCTCTAGGGGGCAAAAGGGGCACTGAAGCTTTCTTT.